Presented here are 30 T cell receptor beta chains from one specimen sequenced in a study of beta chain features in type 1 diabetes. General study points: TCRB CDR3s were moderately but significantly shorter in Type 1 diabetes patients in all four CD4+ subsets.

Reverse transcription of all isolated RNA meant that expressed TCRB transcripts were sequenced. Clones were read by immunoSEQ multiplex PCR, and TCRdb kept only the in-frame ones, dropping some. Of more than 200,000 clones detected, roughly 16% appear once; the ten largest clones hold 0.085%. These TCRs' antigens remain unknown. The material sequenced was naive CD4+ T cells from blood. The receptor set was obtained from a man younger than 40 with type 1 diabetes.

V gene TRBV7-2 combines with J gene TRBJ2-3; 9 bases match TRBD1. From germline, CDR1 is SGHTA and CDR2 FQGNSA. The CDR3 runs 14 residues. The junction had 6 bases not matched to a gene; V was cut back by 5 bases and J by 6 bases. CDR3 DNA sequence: TGTGCCAGCAGCCCGGGACAGGGTTTTGATACGCAGTATTTT. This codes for CASSPGQGFDTQYF.

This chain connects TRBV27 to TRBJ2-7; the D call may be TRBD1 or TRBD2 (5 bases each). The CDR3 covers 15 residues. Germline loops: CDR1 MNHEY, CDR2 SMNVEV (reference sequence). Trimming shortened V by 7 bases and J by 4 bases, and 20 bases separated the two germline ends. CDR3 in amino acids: CASTQQWGSGYEQYF. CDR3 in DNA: TGTGCCAGCACTCAACAGTGGGGGTCCGGATACGAGCAGTACTTC.

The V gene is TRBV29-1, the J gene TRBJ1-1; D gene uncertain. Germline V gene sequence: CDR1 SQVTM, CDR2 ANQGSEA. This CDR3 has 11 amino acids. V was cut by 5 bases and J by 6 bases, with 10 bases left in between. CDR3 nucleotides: TGCAGCGTTAGACTAGCCCCTGAAGCTTTCTTT. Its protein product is CSVRLAPEAFF.

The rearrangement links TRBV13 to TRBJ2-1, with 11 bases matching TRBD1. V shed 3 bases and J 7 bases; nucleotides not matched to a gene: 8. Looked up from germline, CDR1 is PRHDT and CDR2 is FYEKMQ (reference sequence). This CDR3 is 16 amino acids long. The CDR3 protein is CASSFPGQGARNEQFF. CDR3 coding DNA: TGTGCCAGCAGCTTCCCCGGACAGGGGGCGCGGAATGAGCAGTTCTTC.

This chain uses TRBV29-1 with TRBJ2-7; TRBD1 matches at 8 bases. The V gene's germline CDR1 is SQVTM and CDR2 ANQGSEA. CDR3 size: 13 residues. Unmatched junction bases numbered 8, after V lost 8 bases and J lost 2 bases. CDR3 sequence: CSFTGTGPYEQYF. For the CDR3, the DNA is TGCAGCTTCACCGGGACAGGCCCCTACGAGCAGTACTTC.

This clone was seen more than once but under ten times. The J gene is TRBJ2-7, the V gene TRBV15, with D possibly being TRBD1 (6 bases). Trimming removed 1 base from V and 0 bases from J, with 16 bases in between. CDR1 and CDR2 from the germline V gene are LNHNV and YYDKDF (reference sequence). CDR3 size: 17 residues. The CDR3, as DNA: TGTGCCACCAGCAGAGCCCGGACAGACCTACCCTCCTACGAGCAGTACTTC. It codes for CATSRARTDLPSYEQYF.

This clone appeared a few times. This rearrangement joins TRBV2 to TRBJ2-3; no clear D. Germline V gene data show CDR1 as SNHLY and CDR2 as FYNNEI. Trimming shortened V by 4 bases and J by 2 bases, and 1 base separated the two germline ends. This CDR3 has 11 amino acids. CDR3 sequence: CASSVTDTQYF. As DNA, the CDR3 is TGTGCCAGCAGTGTCACAGATACGCAGTATTTT.

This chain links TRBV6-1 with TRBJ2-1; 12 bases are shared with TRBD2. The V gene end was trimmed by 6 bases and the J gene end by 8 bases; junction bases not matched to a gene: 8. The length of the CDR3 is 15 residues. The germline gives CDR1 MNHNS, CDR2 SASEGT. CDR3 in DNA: TGTGCCAGCAGGACCGGACTAGCGGGAAGCGATGAGCAGTTCTTC. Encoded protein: CASRTGLAGSDEQFF.

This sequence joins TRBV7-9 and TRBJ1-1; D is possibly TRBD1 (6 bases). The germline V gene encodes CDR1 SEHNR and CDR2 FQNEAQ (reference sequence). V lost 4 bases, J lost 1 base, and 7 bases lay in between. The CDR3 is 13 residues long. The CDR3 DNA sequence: TGTGCCAGCAGCTCAGGGGCGAACACTGAAGCTTTCTTT. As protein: CASSSGANTEAFF.

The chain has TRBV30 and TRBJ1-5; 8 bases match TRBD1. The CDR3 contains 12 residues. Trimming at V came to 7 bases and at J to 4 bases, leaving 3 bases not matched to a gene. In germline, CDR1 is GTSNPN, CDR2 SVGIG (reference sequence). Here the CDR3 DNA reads TGTGCCTCGACAGGGGAGAATCAGCCCCAGCATTTT. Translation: CASTGENQPQHF.

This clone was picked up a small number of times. The CDR3, as DNA: TGTGCCAGCAGCTTAGTATCAGGGACTACAGTCTTGGATGAGCAGTTCTTC. Translating gives CASSLVSGTTVLDEQFF. The chain links TRBV13 to TRBJ2-1; 7 bases line up with TRBD2. The CDR3 contains 17 residues. J was trimmed by 8 bases and V by 1 base; bases with no gene match: 14. Germline CDR1 is PRHDT and CDR2 is FYEKMQ (reference sequence). Full variable domain (missing parts from reference TRBV13 and TRBJ2-1): AAGVIQSPRHLIKEKRETATLKCYPIPRHDTVYWYQQGPGQDPQFLISFYEKMQSDKGSIPDRFSAQQFSDYHSELNMSSLELGDSALYFCASSLVSGTTVLDEQFFGPGTRLTVL.

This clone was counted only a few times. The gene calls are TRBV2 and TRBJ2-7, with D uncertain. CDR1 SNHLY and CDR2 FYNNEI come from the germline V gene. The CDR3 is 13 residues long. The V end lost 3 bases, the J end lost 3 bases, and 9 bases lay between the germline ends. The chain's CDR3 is CASSEGFGYEQYF. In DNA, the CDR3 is TGTGCCAGCAGTGAGGGTTTTGGCTACGAGCAGTACTTC.

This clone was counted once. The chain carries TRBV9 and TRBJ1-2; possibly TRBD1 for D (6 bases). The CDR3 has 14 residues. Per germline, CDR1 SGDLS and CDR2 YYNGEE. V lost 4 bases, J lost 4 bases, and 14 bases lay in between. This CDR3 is CASSPRTAVYGYTF. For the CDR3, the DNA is TGTGCCAGCAGCCCCAGGACAGCTGTCTATGGCTACACCTTC.

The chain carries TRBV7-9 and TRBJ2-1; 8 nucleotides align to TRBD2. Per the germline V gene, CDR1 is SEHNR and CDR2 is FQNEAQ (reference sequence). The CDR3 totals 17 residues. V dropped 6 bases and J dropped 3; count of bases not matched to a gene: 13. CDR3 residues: CASSQRGSGTVYNEQFF. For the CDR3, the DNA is TGTGCCAGCAGTCAGAGGGGTAGCGGGACGGTCTACAATGAGCAGTTCTTC.

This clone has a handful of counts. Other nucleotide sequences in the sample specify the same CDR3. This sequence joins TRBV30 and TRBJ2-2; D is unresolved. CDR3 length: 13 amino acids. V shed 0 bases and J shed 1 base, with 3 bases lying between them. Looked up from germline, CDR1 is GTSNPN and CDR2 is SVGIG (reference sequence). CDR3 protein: CAWSVQNTGELFF. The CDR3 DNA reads TGTGCCTGGAGTGTACAGAACACCGGGGAGCTGTTTTTT.

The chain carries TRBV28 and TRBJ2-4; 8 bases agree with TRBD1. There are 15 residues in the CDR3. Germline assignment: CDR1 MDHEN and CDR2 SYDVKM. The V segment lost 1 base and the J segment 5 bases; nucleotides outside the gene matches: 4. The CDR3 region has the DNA TGTGCCAGCAGTTTATCAGGGGGCATCGAAAACATTCAGTACTTC. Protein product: CASSLSGGIENIQYF.

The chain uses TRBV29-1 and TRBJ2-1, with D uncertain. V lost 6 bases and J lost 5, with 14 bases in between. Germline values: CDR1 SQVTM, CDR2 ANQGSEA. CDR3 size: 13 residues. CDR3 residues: CSVSWAVNNEQFF. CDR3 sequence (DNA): TGCAGCGTGAGTTGGGCCGTCAACAATGAGCAGTTCTTC.

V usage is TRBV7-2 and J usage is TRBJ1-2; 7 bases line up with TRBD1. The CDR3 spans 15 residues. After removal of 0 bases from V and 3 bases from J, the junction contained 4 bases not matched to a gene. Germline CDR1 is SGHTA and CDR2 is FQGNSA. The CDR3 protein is CASSLAGQVDYGYTF. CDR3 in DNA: TGTGCCAGCAGCTTAGCCGGACAGGTGGACTATGGCTACACCTTC.

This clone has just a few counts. This CDR3 reads CASSVLAGGEQFF. The CDR3 DNA reads TGTGCCAGCAGCGTACTAGCTGGGGGTGAGCAGTTCTTC. The chain employs TRBV9 and TRBJ2-1; TRBD1 or TRBD2 may be the D gene (5 bases each). Germline CDR1 SGDLS, CDR2 YYNGEE. V lost 1 base, J lost 9 bases, and 11 bases lay in between. The length of the CDR3 is 13 residues.

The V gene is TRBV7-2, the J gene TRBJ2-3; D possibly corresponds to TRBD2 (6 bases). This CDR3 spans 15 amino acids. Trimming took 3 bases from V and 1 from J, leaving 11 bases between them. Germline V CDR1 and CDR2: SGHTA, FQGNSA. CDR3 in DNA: TGTGCCAGCAGCTTTGCCGGGAGCCGCACAGATACGCAGTATTTT. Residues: CASSFAGSRTDTQYF.

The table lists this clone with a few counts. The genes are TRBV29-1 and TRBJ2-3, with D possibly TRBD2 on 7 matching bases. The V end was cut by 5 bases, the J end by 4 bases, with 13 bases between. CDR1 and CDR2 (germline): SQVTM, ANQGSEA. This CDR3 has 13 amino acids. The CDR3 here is CSVPTGRADTQYF. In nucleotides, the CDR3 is TGCAGCGTTCCCACAGGGAGGGCAGATACGCAGTATTTT.

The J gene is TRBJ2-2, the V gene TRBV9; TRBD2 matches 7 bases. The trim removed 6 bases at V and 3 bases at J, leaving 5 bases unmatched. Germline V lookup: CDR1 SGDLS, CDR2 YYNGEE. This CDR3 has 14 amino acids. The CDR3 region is CASTASGDTGELFF. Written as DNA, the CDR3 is TGTGCCAGCACGGCTAGCGGAGACACCGGGGAGCTGTTTTTT. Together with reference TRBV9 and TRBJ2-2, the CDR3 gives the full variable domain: DSGVTQTPKHLITATGQRVTLRCSPRSGDLSVYWYQQSLDQGLQFLIQYYNGEERAKGNILERFSAQQFPDLHSELNLSSLELGDSALYFCASTASGDTGELFFGEGSRLTVL.

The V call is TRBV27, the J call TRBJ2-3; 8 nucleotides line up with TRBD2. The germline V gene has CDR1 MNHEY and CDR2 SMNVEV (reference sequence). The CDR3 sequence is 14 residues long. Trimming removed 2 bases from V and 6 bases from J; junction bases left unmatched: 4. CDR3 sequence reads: CASSLTPGGDTQYF. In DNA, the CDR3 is TGTGCCAGCAGTTTAACTCCGGGAGGGGATACGCAGTATTTT.

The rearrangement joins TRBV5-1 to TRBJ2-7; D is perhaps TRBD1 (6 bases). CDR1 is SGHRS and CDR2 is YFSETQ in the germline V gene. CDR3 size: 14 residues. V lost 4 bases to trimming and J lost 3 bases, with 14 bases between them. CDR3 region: CASSLRGNGYEQYF. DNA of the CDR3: TGCGCCAGCAGCCTCAGGGGTAATGGCTACGAGCAGTACTTC.

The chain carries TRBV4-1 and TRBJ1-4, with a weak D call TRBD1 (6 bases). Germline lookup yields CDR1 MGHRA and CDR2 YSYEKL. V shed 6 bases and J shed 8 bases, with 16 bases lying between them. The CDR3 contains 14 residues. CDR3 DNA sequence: TGCGCCAGCAGGCCACAGGGAGTAGGCGAAAAACTGTTTTTT. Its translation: CASRPQGVGEKLFF.

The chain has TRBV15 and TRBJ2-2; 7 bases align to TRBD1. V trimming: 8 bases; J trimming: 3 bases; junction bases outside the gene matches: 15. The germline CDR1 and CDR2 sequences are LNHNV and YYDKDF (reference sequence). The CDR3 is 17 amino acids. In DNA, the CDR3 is TGTGCCACCGAGTCCCAGGTTTGGGACAGCGACACCGGGGAGCTGTTTTTT. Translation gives CATESQVWDSDTGELFF.

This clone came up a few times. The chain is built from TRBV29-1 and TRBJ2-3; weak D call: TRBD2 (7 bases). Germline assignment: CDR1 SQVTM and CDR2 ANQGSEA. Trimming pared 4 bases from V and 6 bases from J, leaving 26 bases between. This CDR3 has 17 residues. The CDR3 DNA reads TGCAGCGTTGTTTCTCAGCTTCCACGGCGGGGGCCGGATACGCAGTATTTT. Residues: CSVVSQLPRRGPDTQYF.

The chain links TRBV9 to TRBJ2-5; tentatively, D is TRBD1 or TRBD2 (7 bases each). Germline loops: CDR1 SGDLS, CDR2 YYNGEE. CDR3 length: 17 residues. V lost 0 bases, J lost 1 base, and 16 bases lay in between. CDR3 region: CASSVVSSGQAQETQYF. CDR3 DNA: TGTGCCAGCAGCGTAGTATCTAGCGGACAGGCCCAAGAGACCCAGTACTTC.

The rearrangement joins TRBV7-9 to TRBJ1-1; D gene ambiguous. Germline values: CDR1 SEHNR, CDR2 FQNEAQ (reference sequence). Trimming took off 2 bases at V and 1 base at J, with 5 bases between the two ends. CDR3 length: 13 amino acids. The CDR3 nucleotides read TGTGCCAGCAGCTTACAGGAGAACACTGAAGCTTTCTTT. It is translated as CASSLQENTEAFF.

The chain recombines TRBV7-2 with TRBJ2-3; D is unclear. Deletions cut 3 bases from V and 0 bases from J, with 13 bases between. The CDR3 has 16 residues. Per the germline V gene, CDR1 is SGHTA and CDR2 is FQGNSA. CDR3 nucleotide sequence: TGTGCCAGCAGCTTTCGGCTAGATTCTAGCACAGATACGCAGTATTTT. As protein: CASSFRLDSSTDTQYF.